A single sample is the source of the 31 T cell receptor beta chains below, sequenced in a study of blood T cell repertoires in COVID-19. TCRdb keeps only in-frame clones here, not all; method: immunoSEQ multiplex PCR. The sample shows roughly 78,000 clones, around nine tenths of them seen only once. Sequenced input: peripheral blood. The receptors were sampled from a woman aged 55-70 years with acute or convalescent COVID-19.

This clone was found a few times. This chain uses TRBV7-2 with TRBJ1-5; TRBD1 might be the D (6 bases). The CDR3 spans 15 residues. V lost 1 base and J 4 bases, leaving 11 bases between the germline ends. Germline V gives CDR1 SGHTA, CDR2 FQGNSA. CDR3 region: CASSLDGTQNQPQHF. CDR3 nucleotides: TGTGCCAGCAGCTTAGACGGGACACAAAATCAGCCCCAGCATTTT.

By proportion, this clone is medium-sized. The chain links TRBV5-4 to TRBJ2-7; a weak D match, TRBD2 (6 bases). V was trimmed by 4 bases and J by 5 bases, leaving 16 bases between them. Germline lookup yields CDR1 SGHNT and CDR2 YYREEE (reference sequence). CDR3 length equals 14 residues. CDR3 DNA: TGTGCCAGCAGCCCGGGGACTGTTTACAACGAGCAGTACTTC. Encoded protein: CASSPGTVYNEQYF.

The chain carries TRBV5-4 and TRBJ1-3; 7 bases are a match to TRBD1. The CDR3 length is 13 residues. Per the germline V gene, CDR1 is SGHNT and CDR2 is YYREEE (reference sequence). V dropped 5 bases and J dropped 4; count of bases not matched to a gene: 3. CDR3 loop: CASRPGQGNTIYF. The CDR3 DNA reads as TGTGCCAGCAGACCGGGACAGGGAAACACCATATATTTT.

The V call is TRBV19, the J call TRBJ2-7; weak D call: TRBD2 (5 bases). CDR1 is LNHDA and CDR2 is SQIVND in the germline V gene (reference sequence). The CDR3 is 14 amino acids. V was pared by 5 bases and J by 2 bases, with 13 bases between. The CDR3 DNA is TGTGCCAGTAGTCCGGCTGACGGGGCCTACGAGCAGTACTTC. This translates into CASSPADGAYEQYF.

This chain connects TRBV6-5 to TRBJ2-2, with D possibly TRBD1 on 5 matching bases. Germline V gene lookup returns CDR1 MNHEY and CDR2 SVGAGI. V dropped 6 bases and J dropped 3 bases, with 5 bases sitting between them. There are 12 residues in the CDR3. The CDR3 DNA is TGTGCCAGCAGACAGGACACCGGGGAGCTGTTTTTT. Its protein product is CASRQDTGELFF.

V gene TRBV9 combines with J gene TRBJ1-6; D remains ambiguous. The V and J ends lost 4 bases and 5 bases respectively, with 10 bases between them. CDR1 is SGDLS, CDR2 YYNGEE, per germline. CDR3 size: 14 residues. CDR3 sequence: CASSPSVNNSPLHF. In DNA, the CDR3 is TGTGCCAGCAGCCCCTCCGTTAATAATTCACCCCTCCACTTT.

The V call is TRBV9, the J call TRBJ2-1, with D possibly being TRBD1 (5 bases). The CDR3 has 16 residues. CDR1 is SGDLS and CDR2 is YYNGEE in the germline V gene. Trimming left V 0 bases short and J 4 bases short, with 14 bases between. This CDR3 is CASSVAPQGVYNEQFF. The CDR3 bases are TGTGCCAGCAGCGTAGCTCCGCAGGGTGTATACAATGAGCAGTTCTTC.

The rearrangement joins TRBV11-3 to TRBJ2-7, with TRBD1 matching 11 bases. V was clipped by 5 bases and J by 4 bases; unmatched bases: 4. CDR3 length: 14 residues. Germline V gives CDR1 SGHNT, CDR2 YENEEA. The CDR3 reads CASSAGTGGYEQYF. The CDR3 DNA reads as TGTGCCAGCAGCGCCGGGACAGGGGGGTACGAGCAGTACTTC.

V is TRBV7-2 and J is TRBJ1-2; TRBD1 might be the D (5 bases). V shed 5 bases and J shed 8 bases, with 12 bases lying between them. CDR1 and CDR2 from the germline V gene are SGHTA and FQGNSA. The CDR3 is made up of 12 amino acids. The CDR3 DNA reads as TGTGCCAGCAGCACCCGGGACTTGGGCTACACCTTC. This gives the protein CASSTRDLGYTF.

This clone turned up a few times. V and J are TRBV4-2 and TRBJ1-1, with D unclear. Germline CDR1 and CDR2: LGHNA and YNFKEQ. Deletions cut 1 base from V and 0 bases from J, with 6 bases between. This CDR3 is 14 amino acids long. The chain's CDR3 is CASSQGEVNTEAFF. DNA for the CDR3: TGTGCCAGCAGCCAAGGGGAGGTGAACACTGAAGCTTTCTTT.

This chain joins TRBV9 and TRBJ1-1; D ambiguous. From germline, CDR1 is SGDLS and CDR2 YYNGEE. The CDR3 extends over 15 amino acids. The germline V and J ends were trimmed by 2 bases and 5 bases, with 16 bases remaining between them. The CDR3 DNA reads as TGTGCCAGCAGCGTTACTCCTGAGGGTAGTACTGAAGCTTTCTTT. It translates to CASSVTPEGSTEAFF.

This rearrangement joins TRBV5-1 to TRBJ1-6, with D perhaps TRBD1 (5 bases). The CDR3 is 14 amino acids. Trimming removed 2 bases from V and 7 bases from J, with 10 bases in between. Germline lookup yields CDR1 SGHRS and CDR2 YFSETQ. CDR3 protein: CASSFDGGNSPLHF. CDR3 in DNA: TGCGCCAGCAGCTTCGACGGGGGGAATTCACCCCTCCACTTT.

The chain carries TRBV5-1 and TRBJ2-5; D remains ambiguous. Trimming took 0 bases from V and 3 from J, leaving 9 bases between them. The CDR3 contains 14 residues. CDR1 SGHRS and CDR2 YFSETQ come from the germline V gene. The CDR3, as DNA: TGCGCCAGCAGCTTGGTACCAGACAAAGAGACCCAGTACTTC. Amino acid sequence: CASSLVPDKETQYF.

The V call is TRBV5-1, the J call TRBJ1-1; 7 bases align to TRBD1. V dropped 5 bases and J dropped 0; count of bases not matched to a gene: 16. CDR3 size: 18 residues. Germline CDR1 reads SGHRS; CDR2 reads YFSETQ. This CDR3 is CASRYDTGTANLNTEAFF. The CDR3 coding sequence is TGCGCCAGCAGATACGACACCGGGACAGCCAACCTGAACACTGAAGCTTTCTTT.

The chain combines TRBV30 with TRBJ1-6; 7 bases match TRBD1. V shed 1 base and J 9 bases; nucleotides not matched to a gene: 3. This CDR3 comprises 13 residues. Germline V gene lookup returns CDR1 GTSNPN and CDR2 SVGIG (reference sequence). The CDR3 sequence is CAWSEAGGSPLHF. The CDR3, as DNA: TGTGCCTGGAGTGAAGCAGGGGGTTCACCCCTCCACTTT. The entire variable domain, with the rest obtained from reference TRBV30 and TRBJ1-6, is as follows: SQTIHQWPATLVQPVGSPLSLECTVEGTSNPNLYWYRQAAGRGLQLLFYSVGIGQISSEVPQNLSASRPQDRQFILSSKKLLLSDSGFYLCAWSEAGGSPLHFGNGTRLTVT.

The chain links TRBV11-3 to TRBJ2-3; TRBD2 might be the D (6 bases). This CDR3 is built from 13 residues. Germline CDR1 and CDR2: SGHNT and YENEEA. The V and J ends lost 5 bases and 1 base respectively, with 7 bases between them. In DNA, the CDR3 is TGTGCCAGCAGCAGGAGGGGCACAGATACGCAGTATTTT. Protein: CASSRRGTDTQYF.

The chain links TRBV29-1 to TRBJ1-1; TRBD1 is a possible D gene (5 bases). The CDR3 totals 12 residues. Germline V gives CDR1 SQVTM, CDR2 ANQGSEA. The CDR3: CGGAGPQSEAFF. In DNA form, the CDR3 reads TGCGGAGGGGCGGGACCCCAATCTGAAGCTTTCTTT.

A single count supports this clone. V usage is TRBV7-2 and J usage is TRBJ2-2; D not resolved. The V gene's germline CDR1 is SGHTA and CDR2 FQGNSA. The CDR3 has 13 residues. Trimming removed 5 bases at V and 4 bases at J, with 8 bases between. The CDR3 sequence is CASSPFSTGELFF. The CDR3 DNA reads TGTGCCAGCAGCCCTTTTAGCACCGGGGAGCTGTTTTTT. Full variable domain (remainder filled in from reference TRBV7-2 and TRBJ2-2): GAGVSQSPSNKVTEKGKDVELRCDPISGHTALYWYRQSLGQGLEFLIYFQGNSAPDKSGLPSDRFSAERTGGSVSTLTIQRTQQEDSAVYLCASSPFSTGELFFGEGSRLTVL.

The V and J genes are TRBV6-2 or TRBV6-3 and TRBJ2-1; 10 bases match TRBD2. Losses at the gene ends were 0 bases for V and 3 bases for J; bases not matched to a gene: 5. The CDR3 totals 17 residues. CDR1 and CDR2 (germline): MNHEY, SVGEGT. This CDR3 reads CASSYSGTSGIYNEQFF. The CDR3 region has the DNA TGTGCCAGCAGTTACTCGGGAACTAGCGGGATCTACAATGAGCAGTTCTTC.

The genes are TRBV13 and TRBJ2-7; 7 bases agree with TRBD2. There are 14 residues in the CDR3. The J segment lost 5 bases and the V segment lost 3 bases, leaving 7 bases of the junction unmatched. Germline CDR1 is PRHDT and CDR2 is FYEKMQ (reference sequence). The CDR3 sequence: CASSFRGSSHEQYF. The CDR3 region has the DNA TGTGCCAGCAGCTTTCGCGGGAGTTCCCACGAGCAGTACTTC.

The V call is TRBV6-2 or TRBV6-3, the J call TRBJ2-3; 8 nucleotides line up with TRBD2. Germline CDR1 and CDR2: MNHEY and SVGEGT. The CDR3 is 16 amino acids. V dropped 0 bases and J dropped 3; count of bases not matched to a gene: 5. CDR3 bases: TGTGCCAGCAGTTACTCGTGGGAGCGGGAGACAGATACGCAGTATTTT. Amino acids: CASSYSWERETDTQYF.

The V call is TRBV29-1, the J call TRBJ1-5, with 9 bases that match TRBD1. The CDR3 has 13 residues. CDR1 SQVTM and CDR2 ANQGSEA come from the germline V gene. V was clipped by 4 bases and J by 4 bases; unmatched bases: 2. CDR3 sequence reads: CSVGTGENQPQHF. CDR3 sequence (DNA): TGCAGCGTTGGGACAGGGGAAAATCAGCCCCAGCATTTT. Based on the CDR3 plus reference TRBV29-1 and TRBJ1-5, the full variable domain is SAVISQKPSRDICQRGTSLTIQCQVDSQVTMMFWYRQQPGQSLTLIATANQGSEATYESGFVIDKFPISRPNLTFSTLTVSNMSPEDSSIYLCSVGTGENQPQHFGDGTRLSIL.

This chain connects TRBV29-1 to TRBJ1-2, with a weak D call TRBD1 (5 bases). V gave up 6 bases and J gave up 5 bases, with 19 bases separating them. Germline V lookup: CDR1 SQVTM, CDR2 ANQGSEA. The CDR3 is 14 residues long. CDR3 loop: CSVLPQEIEYGYTF. The CDR3 region has the DNA TGCAGCGTACTCCCACAGGAGATTGAATATGGCTACACCTTC.

This clone appeared a few times. This chain joins TRBV25-1 and TRBJ2-7; D is unresolved. CDR1 and CDR2 (germline): MGHDK, SYGVNS. V was trimmed by 2 bases and J by 2 bases, leaving 4 bases between them. CDR3 length: 12 amino acids. The CDR3 nucleotides are TGTGCCAGCAGTGAAAACACCTACGAGCAGTACTTC. This encodes CASSENTYEQYF.

The chain is built from TRBV6-1 and TRBJ1-2, with 8 bases matching TRBD1. CDR1 MNHNS and CDR2 SASEGT come from the germline V gene. The CDR3 length is 15 residues. V lost 3 bases, J lost 9 bases, and 12 bases stayed unmatched. CDR3 sequence: CASSDSGGQVLSYTF. For the CDR3, the DNA is TGTGCCAGCAGTGATTCAGGGGGACAGGTATTAAGCTACACCTTC.

The chain employs TRBV14 and TRBJ1-5; 7 bases match TRBD1. J lost 1 base, V lost 1 base, and 1 base had no gene match. The V gene's germline CDR1 is SGHDN and CDR2 FVKESK. The CDR3 length is 15 residues. In DNA, the CDR3 is TGTGCCAGCAGCCAAGGGACAGGAAGCAATCAGCCCCAGCATTTT. It translates to CASSQGTGSNQPQHF.

The chain's CDR3 is CASSPNPGWYEQYF. In DNA form, the CDR3 reads TGCGCCAGCAGCCCCAATCCAGGGTGGTACGAGCAGTACTTC. The chain carries TRBV5-1 and TRBJ2-7; TRBD1 might be the D (5 bases). The ends were cut back, 4 bases at V and 4 bases at J, with 15 bases in the middle. Germline V CDR1 and CDR2: SGHRS, YFSETQ. CDR3 length equals 14 residues.

J is TRBJ1-2 and V is TRBV5-6; D call uncertain. Trimming took off 0 bases at V and 0 bases at J, with 9 bases between the two ends. This CDR3 is 15 amino acids long. CDR1 SGHDT and CDR2 YYEEEE come from the germline V gene. CDR3 amino acids: CASSLGEVTNYGYTF. For the CDR3, the DNA is TGTGCCAGCAGCTTGGGAGAGGTAACTAACTATGGCTACACCTTC.

This chain joins TRBV5-1 and TRBJ2-7, with D possibly being TRBD1 (5 bases). This CDR3 is 14 amino acids long. In germline, CDR1 is SGHRS, CDR2 YFSETQ. Trimming shortened V by 5 bases and J by 0 bases, and 12 bases separated the two germline ends. For the CDR3, the DNA is TGCGCCAGCAGAGGGGCCGTCAGCTCCTACGAGCAGTACTTC. Amino acid sequence: CASRGAVSSYEQYF.

V and J are TRBV30 and TRBJ1-1; 8 bases are shared with TRBD1. Germline-derived CDR1 and CDR2 are GTSNPN and SVGIG (reference sequence). The CDR3 covers 13 residues. The V gene end was trimmed by 1 base and the J gene end by 5 bases; junction bases not matched to a gene: 3. CDR3 bases: TGTGCCTGGAGTGGGACAGGGCAAACTGAAGCTTTCTTT. Its protein product is CAWSGTGQTEAFF. Combining the CDR3 with reference TRBV30 and TRBJ1-1 gives the whole variable domain SQTIHQWPATLVQPVGSPLSLECTVEGTSNPNLYWYRQAAGRGLQLLFYSVGIGQISSEVPQNLSASRPQDRQFILSSKKLLLSDSGFYLCAWSGTGQTEAFFGQGTRLTVV.

The chain couples TRBV29-1 to TRBJ2-1, with TRBD1 as a possible D gene (6 bases). The CDR3 extends over 13 amino acids. Deletions cut 4 bases from V and 7 bases from J, with 14 bases between. Germline CDR1 SQVTM, CDR2 ANQGSEA. The CDR3 is CSVGHPRGNEQFF. CDR3 coding DNA: TGCAGCGTTGGCCATCCTAGGGGGAATGAGCAGTTCTTC.